These 5 T cell receptor beta chains originate from one sample sequenced in a study of T cell responses to AZD1222 COVID-19 vaccine. Sequencing was performed with immunoSEQ multiplex PCR; in TCRdb, only in-frame clones are kept and a portion is missing. The table has some 98,000 clones, around 84% seen once; the top ten hold 12% to 15%. The sequenced sample was peripheral blood, obtained 28 days after the second AZD1222 dose. The receptors derive from an adult who received the AZD1222 COVID-19 vaccine.

The chain couples TRBV28 to TRBJ1-2, with 7 bases matching TRBD1. J gave up 10 bases and V 3 bases, and 14 bases lay outside the gene matches. Germline CDR1 and CDR2: MDHEN and SYDVKM. This CDR3 region has 15 residues. The CDR3, as DNA: TGTGCCAGCAGTTTCATAGGGGGCGCCTCAAACCCCTACACCTTC. Translating it yields CASSFIGGASNPYTF.

The CDR3 DNA reads TGCGCCAGCAGCTCTTCGTCGGGGACTTGGACTGAAGCTTTCTTT. Translating gives CASSSSSGTWTEAFF. The chain has TRBV5-1 and TRBJ1-1; the D gene is possibly TRBD1 (5 bases). The V end lost 3 bases, the J end lost 5 bases, and 17 bases lay between the germline ends. This CDR3 is built from 15 residues. Germline V gives CDR1 SGHRS, CDR2 YFSETQ.

The CDR3 DNA reads as TGTGCCAGCAGCTCGGGACACCTCAATCAGCCCCAGCATTTT. Protein: CASSSGHLNQPQHF. This chain joins TRBV7-8 and TRBJ1-5; a weak D match, TRBD1 (6 bases). Germline-derived CDR1 and CDR2 are SGHVS and FQNEAQ. The length of the CDR3 is 14 residues. V lost 4 bases to trimming and J lost 3 bases, with 10 bases between them. Supplemented by reference TRBV7-8 and TRBJ1-5, the full variable domain reads GAGVSQSPRYKVAKRGQDVALRCDPISGHVSLFWYQQALGQGPEFLTYFQNEAQLDKSGLPSDRFFAERPEGSVSTLKIQRTQQEDSAVYLCASSSGHLNQPQHFGDGTRLSIL.

V usage is TRBV5-4 and J usage is TRBJ2-1; 15 nucleotides align to TRBD2. Germline values: CDR1 SGHNT, CDR2 YYREEE (reference sequence). The CDR3 is 15 residues long. The V gene end was trimmed by 4 bases and the J gene end by 12 bases; junction bases not matched to a gene: 8. The CDR3 loop is CASSTGTSGGRVQFF. Written as DNA, the CDR3 is TGTGCCAGCAGCACCGGGACTAGCGGGGGGAGGGTGCAGTTCTTC.

The V call is TRBV4-1, the J call TRBJ2-6; TRBD1 aligns across 12 bases. The CDR3 runs 17 residues. Germline trimming cut 4 bases from V and 3 bases from J; bases unmatched to any gene: 4. The germline CDR1 and CDR2 sequences are MGHRA and YSYEKL. CDR3 bases: TGCGCCAGCAGCCCCGGGACAGGGGGCGTTGGGGCCAACGTCCTGACTTTC. Encoded protein: CASSPGTGGVGANVLTF.